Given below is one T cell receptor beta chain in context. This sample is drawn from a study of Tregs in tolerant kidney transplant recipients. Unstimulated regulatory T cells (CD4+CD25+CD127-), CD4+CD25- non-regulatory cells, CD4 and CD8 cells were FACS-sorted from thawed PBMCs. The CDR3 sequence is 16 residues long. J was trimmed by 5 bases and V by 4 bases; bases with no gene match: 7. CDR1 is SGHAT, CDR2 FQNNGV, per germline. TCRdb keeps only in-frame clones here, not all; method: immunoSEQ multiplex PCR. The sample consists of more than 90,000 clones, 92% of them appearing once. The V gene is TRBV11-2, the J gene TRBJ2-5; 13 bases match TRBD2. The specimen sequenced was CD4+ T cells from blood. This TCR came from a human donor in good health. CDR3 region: CASSSILAGGRETQYF. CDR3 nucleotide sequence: TGTGCCAGCAGCTCTATACTAGCGGGGGGGCGGGAGACCCAGTACTTC.